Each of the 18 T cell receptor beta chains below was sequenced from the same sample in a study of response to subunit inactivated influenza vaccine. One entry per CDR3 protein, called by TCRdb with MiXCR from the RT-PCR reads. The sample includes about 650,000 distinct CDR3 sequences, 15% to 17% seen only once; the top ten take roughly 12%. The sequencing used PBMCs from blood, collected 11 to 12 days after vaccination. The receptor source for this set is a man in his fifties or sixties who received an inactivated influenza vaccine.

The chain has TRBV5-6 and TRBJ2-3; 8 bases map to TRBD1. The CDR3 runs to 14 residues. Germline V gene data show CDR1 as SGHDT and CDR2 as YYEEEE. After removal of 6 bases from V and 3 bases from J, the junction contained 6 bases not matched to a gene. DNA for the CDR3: TGTGCCAGCACCACAGGGGGGAGGACAGATACGCAGTATTTT. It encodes CASTTGGRTDTQYF.

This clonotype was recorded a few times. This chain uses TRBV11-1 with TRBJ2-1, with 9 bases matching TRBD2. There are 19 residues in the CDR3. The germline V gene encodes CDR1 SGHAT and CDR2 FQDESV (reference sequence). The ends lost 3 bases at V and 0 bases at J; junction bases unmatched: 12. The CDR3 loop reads CASSFNRLSGRSSYNEQFF. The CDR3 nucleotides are TGTGCCAGCAGCTTCAACAGATTAAGCGGGAGGAGCTCCTACAATGAGCAGTTCTTC.

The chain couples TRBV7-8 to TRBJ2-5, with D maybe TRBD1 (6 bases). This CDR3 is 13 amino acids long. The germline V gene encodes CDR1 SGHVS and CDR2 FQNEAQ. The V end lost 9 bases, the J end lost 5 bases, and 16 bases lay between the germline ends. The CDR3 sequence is CASLPGVAETQYF. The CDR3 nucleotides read TGTGCCAGTTTGCCAGGGGTCGCGGAGACCCAGTACTTC.

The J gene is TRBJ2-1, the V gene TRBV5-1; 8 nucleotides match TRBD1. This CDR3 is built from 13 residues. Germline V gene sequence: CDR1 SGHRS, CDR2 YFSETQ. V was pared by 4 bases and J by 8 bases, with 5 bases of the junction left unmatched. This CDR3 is CASSPGGSDEQFF. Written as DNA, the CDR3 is TGCGCCAGCAGCCCAGGGGGCTCCGATGAGCAGTTCTTC.

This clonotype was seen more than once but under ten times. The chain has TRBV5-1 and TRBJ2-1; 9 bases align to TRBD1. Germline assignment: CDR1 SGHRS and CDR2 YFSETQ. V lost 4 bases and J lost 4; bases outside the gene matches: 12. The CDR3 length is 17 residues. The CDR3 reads CASSENSGGQGYNEQFF. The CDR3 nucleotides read TGCGCCAGCAGCGAAAATAGTGGGGGACAGGGTTACAATGAGCAGTTCTTC.

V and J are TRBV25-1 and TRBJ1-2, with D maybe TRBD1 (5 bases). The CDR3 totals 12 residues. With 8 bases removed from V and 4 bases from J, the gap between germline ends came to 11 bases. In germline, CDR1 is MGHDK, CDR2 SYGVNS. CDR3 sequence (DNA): TGTGCCAGCTTGCGGGACGGCTATGGCTACACCTTC. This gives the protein CASLRDGYGYTF.

This chain's CDR3 is CASSWMWEGTYEQYF. In DNA, the CDR3 is TGTGCCAGCAGCTGGATGTGGGAGGGAACCTACGAGCAGTACTTC. This chain uses TRBV5-5 with TRBJ2-7, with 7 bases aligning to TRBD2. The CDR3 runs 15 residues. Looked up from germline, CDR1 is SGHKS and CDR2 is YYEKEE (reference sequence). V lost 3 bases and J lost 2; bases outside the gene matches: 8.

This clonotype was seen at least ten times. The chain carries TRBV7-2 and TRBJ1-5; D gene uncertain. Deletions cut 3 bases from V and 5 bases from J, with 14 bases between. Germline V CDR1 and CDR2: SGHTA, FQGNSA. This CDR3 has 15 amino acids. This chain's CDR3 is CASSFETTRDQPQHF. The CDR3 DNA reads TGTGCCAGCAGCTTTGAGACAACACGGGATCAGCCCCAGCATTTT.

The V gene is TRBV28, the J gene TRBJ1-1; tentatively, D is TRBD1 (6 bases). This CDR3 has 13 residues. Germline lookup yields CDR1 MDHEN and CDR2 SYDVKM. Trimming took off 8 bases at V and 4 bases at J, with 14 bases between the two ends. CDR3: CASRGGGGTEAFF. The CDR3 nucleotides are TGTGCCAGCCGCGGGGGAGGGGGCACTGAAGCTTTCTTT.

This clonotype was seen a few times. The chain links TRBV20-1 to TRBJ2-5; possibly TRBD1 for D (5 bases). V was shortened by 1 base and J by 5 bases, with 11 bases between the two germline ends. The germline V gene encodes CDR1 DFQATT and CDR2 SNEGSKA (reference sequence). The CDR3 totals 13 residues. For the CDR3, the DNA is TGCAGTGCTAGAGGCCAGGGTTGGGAGACCCAGTACTTC. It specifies CSARGQGWETQYF.

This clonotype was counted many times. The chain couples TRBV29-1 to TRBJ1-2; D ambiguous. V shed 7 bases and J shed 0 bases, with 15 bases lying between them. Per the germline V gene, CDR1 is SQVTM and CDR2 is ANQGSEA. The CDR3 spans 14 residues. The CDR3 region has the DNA TGCAGCGCCCCTGGACCCTCTGCTAACTATGGCTACACCTTC. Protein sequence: CSAPGPSANYGYTF.

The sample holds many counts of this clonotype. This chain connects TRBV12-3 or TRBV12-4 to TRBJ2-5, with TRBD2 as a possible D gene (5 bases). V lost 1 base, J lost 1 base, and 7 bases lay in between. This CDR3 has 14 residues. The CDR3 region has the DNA TGTGCCAGCAGTTTAGTTAGCGTCCAAGAGACCCAGTACTTC. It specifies CASSLVSVQETQYF.

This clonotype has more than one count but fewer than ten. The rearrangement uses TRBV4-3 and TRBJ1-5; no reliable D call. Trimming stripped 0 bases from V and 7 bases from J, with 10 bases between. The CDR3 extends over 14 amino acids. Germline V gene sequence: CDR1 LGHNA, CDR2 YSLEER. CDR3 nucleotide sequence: TGCGCCAGCAGCCAAGATCCGGGGAAGCAGCCCCAGCATTTT. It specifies CASSQDPGKQPQHF.

The CDR3 spells CSAIPSFYEQYF. CDR3 nucleotide sequence: TGCAGTGCTATCCCCAGTTTCTACGAGCAGTACTTC. The chain is built from TRBV20-1 and TRBJ2-7; D unresolved. Germline loops: CDR1 DFQATT, CDR2 SNEGSKA (reference sequence). Trimming stripped 4 bases from V and 3 bases from J, with 10 bases between. The CDR3 spans 12 residues.

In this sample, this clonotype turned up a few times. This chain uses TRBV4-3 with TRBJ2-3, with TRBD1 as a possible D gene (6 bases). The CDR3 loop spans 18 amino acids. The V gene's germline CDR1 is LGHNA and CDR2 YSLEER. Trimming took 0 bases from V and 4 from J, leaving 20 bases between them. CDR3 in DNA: TGCGCCAGCAGCCAAGAGCCACCCCCACAGGGTAGCCCAGATACGCAGTATTTT. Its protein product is CASSQEPPPQGSPDTQYF.

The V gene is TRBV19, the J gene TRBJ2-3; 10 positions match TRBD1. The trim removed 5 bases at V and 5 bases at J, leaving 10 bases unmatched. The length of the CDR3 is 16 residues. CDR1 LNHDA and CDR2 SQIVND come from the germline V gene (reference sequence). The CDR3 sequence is CASSDRGRLVGDTQYF. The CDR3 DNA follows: TGTGCCAGTAGTGACAGGGGGCGTTTGGTTGGAGATACGCAGTATTTT.

CDR3 sequence (DNA): TGTGCCACCAGCTCATACCCCGGGACAGGGTACTATGAGCAGTTCTTC. Its translation is CATSSYPGTGYYEQFF. The chain recombines TRBV15 with TRBJ2-1; the match to TRBD1 covers 9 bases. The length of the CDR3 is 16 residues. V lost 5 bases and J lost 8; bases outside the gene matches: 13. Germline V gives CDR1 LNHNV, CDR2 YYDKDF (reference sequence).

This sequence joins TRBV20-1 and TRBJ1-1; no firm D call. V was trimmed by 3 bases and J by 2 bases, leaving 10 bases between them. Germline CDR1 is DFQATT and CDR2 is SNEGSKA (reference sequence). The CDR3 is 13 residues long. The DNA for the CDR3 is TGCAGTGCTAGTTCCGGGATTAACACTGAAGCTTTCTTT. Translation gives CSASSGINTEAFF.